One sample yielded the 26 T cell receptor beta chains listed below, sequenced in a study of T cell repertoires in cytomegalovirus infection. TCRdb ran MiXCR on the reads and lists one entry per CDR3 protein. This table holds around 100,000 distinct CDR3 sequences, over 40% found once. These receptors have no known antigen. The source was CD8+ T cells from cultured PBMCs, collected from culture after CMV antigen stimulation. The receptors derive from a human donor in good health (CMV status not recorded). Some clones in this sample may be carry-over from other donors' samples.

The CDR3 DNA reads TGTGCCAGCAGATCCCCGGCGGGTTACAATGAGCAGTTCTTC. Amino acids: CASRSPAGYNEQFF. This chain links TRBV6-8 with TRBJ2-1; tentatively, D is TRBD2 (5 bases). CDR3 size: 14 residues. The V end was cut by 6 bases, the J end by 4 bases, with 13 bases between. Germline values: CDR1 MNHGY, CDR2 SAAAGT.

The rearrangement uses TRBV7-9 and TRBJ1-4; the D is unclear. Trimming took off 5 bases at V and 11 bases at J, with 15 bases between the two ends. The CDR3 spans 13 residues. Per germline, CDR1 SEHNR and CDR2 FQNEAQ (reference sequence). CDR3 in DNA: TGTGCCAGCAGCCCGTACTCCGGGGTCAAACTGTTTTTT. Encoded protein: CASSPYSGVKLFF.

This clonotype has only one observation. V gene TRBV28 combines with J gene TRBJ2-1, with a weak D call TRBD2 (5 bases). Trimming pared 5 bases from V and 7 bases from J, leaving 18 bases between. In germline, CDR1 is MDHEN, CDR2 SYDVKM. The CDR3 contains 15 residues. CDR3 sequence: CASSPDKGRGNEQFF. The CDR3 nucleotides read TGTGCCAGCAGTCCCGACAAGGGCAGAGGGAATGAGCAGTTCTTC.

The chain links TRBV7-8 to TRBJ2-1; D is tentatively TRBD1 or TRBD2 (7 bases each). This CDR3 spans 18 amino acids. CDR1 is SGHVS, CDR2 FQNEAQ, per germline. V gave up 11 bases and J gave up 6 bases, with 32 bases separating them. Here the CDR3 reads CAGGERGRRQVPFNEQFF. The CDR3 DNA sequence: TGTGCCGGGGGGGAAAGGGGGCGTCGGCAGGTCCCTTTCAATGAGCAGTTCTTC. The whole variable domain, filled in from reference TRBV7-8 and TRBJ2-1, reads GAGVSQSPRYKVAKRGQDVALRCDPISGHVSLFWYQQALGQGPEFLTYFQNEAQLDKSGLPSDRFFAERPEGSVSTLKIQRTQQEDSAVYLCAGGERGRRQVPFNEQFFGPGTRLTVL.

This clonotype was seen once. The rearrangement joins TRBV7-6 to TRBJ2-5; the D gene is possibly TRBD1 (6 bases). CDR3 size: 15 residues. CDR1 is SGHVS, CDR2 FNYEAQ, per germline. V was clipped by 3 bases and J by 5 bases, with 16 bases between them. CDR3 protein: CASSFRDTRVETQYF. CDR3 nucleotides: TGTGCCAGCAGCTTCCGGGACACCCGGGTGGAGACCCAGTACTTC.

This clonotype was found many times. The V gene is TRBV12-3 or TRBV12-4, the J gene TRBJ1-1; D remains unclear. Trimming removed 6 bases at V and 0 bases at J, with 5 bases between. This CDR3 is 12 amino acids long. The CDR3: CASSLLNTEAFF. The CDR3 region has the DNA TGTGCCAGCAGCTTATTGAACACTGAAGCTTTCTTT.

This clonotype appeared once. The rearrangement links TRBV5-4 to TRBJ2-7, with D perhaps TRBD2 (5 bases). In germline, CDR1 is SGHNT, CDR2 YYREEE (reference sequence). V was shortened by 2 bases and J by 2 bases, with 8 bases between the two germline ends. This CDR3 has 13 residues. The CDR3 is CASSFIGTYEQYF. As DNA, the CDR3 is TGTGCCAGCAGCTTCATCGGGACCTACGAGCAGTACTTC.

The chain couples TRBV24-1 to TRBJ1-2; D is uncertain. This CDR3 is 12 amino acids long. CDR1 is KGHDR and CDR2 is SFDVKD in the germline V gene. Trimming pared 4 bases from V and 4 bases from J, leaving 6 bases between. This CDR3 reads CATSDTSYGYTF. The CDR3 nucleotides are TGTGCCACCAGTGACACCAGCTATGGCTACACCTTC.

The chain combines TRBV29-1 with TRBJ1-2; perhaps TRBD1 as D (6 bases). CDR1 SQVTM and CDR2 ANQGSEA come from the germline V gene. The CDR3 totals 13 residues. Trimming took off 3 bases at V and 2 bases at J, with 10 bases between the two ends. The CDR3 DNA reads as TGCAGCGTTGAGGGCGACAGGAACTATGGCTACACCTTC. Translated, it gives CSVEGDRNYGYTF.

This clonotype was recorded a few times. V gene TRBV27 combines with J gene TRBJ1-5, with 9 bases matching TRBD1. The CDR3 extends over 17 amino acids. CDR1 is MNHEY and CDR2 is SMNVEV in the germline V gene (reference sequence). V shed 2 bases, J shed 6 bases, and the junction held 11 bases outside the gene matches. The CDR3: CASSLSSGTGYFQPQHF. In DNA form, the CDR3 reads TGTGCCAGCAGTTTAAGTAGTGGGACAGGGTATTTTCAGCCCCAGCATTTT.

The V call is TRBV7-9, the J call TRBJ2-3; 8 nucleotides align to TRBD2. Germline CDR1 reads SEHNR; CDR2 reads FQNEAQ (reference sequence). The CDR3 totals 15 residues. V lost 7 bases, J lost 3 bases, and 9 bases stayed unmatched. The DNA for the CDR3 is TGTGCCAGCATTCTCGGGGGGGCCGGAACAGATACGCAGTATTTT. Amino acids: CASILGGAGTDTQYF. Supplemented by reference TRBV7-9 and TRBJ2-3, the full variable domain reads DTGVSQNPRHKITKRGQNVTFRCDPISEHNRLYWYRQTLGQGPEFLTYFQNEAQLEKSRLLSDRFSAERPKGSFSTLEIQRTEQGDSAMYLCASILGGAGTDTQYFGPGTRLTVL.

This clonotype was found a few times. The chain links TRBV19 to TRBJ2-1; tentatively, D is TRBD1 (5 bases). Per germline, CDR1 LNHDA and CDR2 SQIVND (reference sequence). The CDR3 extends over 19 amino acids. V gave up 6 bases and J gave up 0 bases, with 24 bases separating them. The CDR3 coding sequence is TGTGCCAGTAGAGATAGGGGCAGTCTCCACGGTATCTCCTACAATGAGCAGTTCTTC. It codes for CASRDRGSLHGISYNEQFF.

The CDR3 region has the DNA TGTGCCGTTCAGAGATACTCTGGGGCCAACGTCCTGACTTTC. It is translated as CAVQRYSGANVLTF. The rearrangement links TRBV7-9 to TRBJ2-6; no firm D call. This CDR3 contains 14 residues. Trimming removed 11 bases at V and 0 bases at J, with 11 bases between. Germline loops: CDR1 SEHNR, CDR2 FQNEAQ (reference sequence). The full variable domain, its missing parts supplied by reference TRBV7-9 and TRBJ2-6, is DTGVSQNPRHKITKRGQNVTFRCDPISEHNRLYWYRQTLGQGPEFLTYFQNEAQLEKSRLLSDRFSAERPKGSFSTLEIQRTEQGDSAMYLCAVQRYSGANVLTFGAGSRLTVL.

This clonotype appeared a few times. J is TRBJ2-7 and V is TRBV5-6; D remains unclear. Germline loops: CDR1 SGHDT, CDR2 YYEEEE. V was clipped by 0 bases and J by 0 bases, with 10 bases between them. The CDR3 loop spans 15 amino acids. CDR3 DNA: TGTGCCAGCAGCTTGGGCAGCGCCAGCTCCTACGAGCAGTACTTC. Amino acids: CASSLGSASSYEQYF.

This clonotype was counted a few times. The chain has TRBV27 and TRBJ1-5; D unresolved. There are 13 residues in the CDR3. The V and J ends lost 0 bases and 3 bases respectively, with 3 bases between them. The germline gives CDR1 MNHEY, CDR2 SMNVEV (reference sequence). DNA of the CDR3: TGTGCCAGCAGTTTATCTTACAATCAGCCCCAGCATTTT. This sequence encodes CASSLSYNQPQHF.

The V and J genes are TRBV6-6 and TRBJ1-1, with no clear D. Germline CDR1 reads MNHNY; CDR2 reads SVGAGI (reference sequence). This CDR3 contains 13 residues. The V and J ends lost 3 bases and 1 base respectively, with 6 bases between them. CDR3 amino acids: CASSYQWNTEAFF. CDR3 sequence (DNA): TGTGCCAGCAGTTATCAATGGAACACTGAAGCTTTCTTT.

This clonotype was counted between two and nine times. The genes are TRBV7-6 and TRBJ2-5; 11 positions agree with TRBD2. Germline-derived CDR1 and CDR2 are SGHVS and FNYEAQ. With V trimmed by 3 bases and J by 2 bases, 2 bases remained unmatched. The CDR3 spans 15 residues. CDR3 sequence: CASSLTSGEQETQYF. CDR3 coding DNA: TGTGCCAGCAGCTTGACTAGCGGGGAACAAGAGACCCAGTACTTC.

The CDR3 protein is CASSRPQEYTQYF. Written as DNA, the CDR3 is TGTGCCAGCAGCCGACCTCAGGAGTATACGCAGTATTTT. The rearrangement links TRBV7-9 to TRBJ2-3; D ambiguous. In germline, CDR1 is SEHNR, CDR2 FQNEAQ (reference sequence). V was trimmed by 5 bases and J by 7 bases, leaving 13 bases between them. The length of the CDR3 is 13 residues.

The chain carries TRBV24-1 and TRBJ2-7; 9 nucleotides match TRBD1. After removal of 4 bases from V and 12 bases from J, the junction contained 6 bases not matched to a gene. Looked up from germline, CDR1 is KGHDR and CDR2 is SFDVKD. This CDR3 contains 12 residues. The CDR3 bases are TGTGCCACCAGTGAGGGAACAGGGGGCCTGTACTTC. Translating it yields CATSEGTGGLYF.

This clonotype was picked up many times. CDR3 DNA sequence: TGCGCCAGCAGCCAGAGCAGCACAGATACGCAGTATTTT. Its translation is CASSQSSTDTQYF. The chain links TRBV4-1 to TRBJ2-3; no definite D call. The V end lost 3 bases, the J end lost 0 bases, and 4 bases lay between the germline ends. Germline loops: CDR1 MGHRA, CDR2 YSYEKL. This CDR3 has 13 residues.

This rearrangement joins TRBV5-1 to TRBJ2-7; the match to TRBD1 covers 10 bases. The CDR3 sequence is 16 residues long. The germline V gene encodes CDR1 SGHRS and CDR2 YFSETQ. V was pared by 4 bases and J by 3 bases, with 10 bases of the junction left unmatched. The chain's CDR3 is CASSRDRGRSVYEQYF. Here the CDR3 DNA reads TGCGCCAGCAGCCGGGACAGGGGCCGTTCAGTCTACGAGCAGTACTTC.

This clonotype was recorded a few times. V and J are TRBV5-4 and TRBJ2-5, with D perhaps matching TRBD2 (6 bases). This CDR3 comprises 14 residues. V was cut by 3 bases and J by 5 bases, with 14 bases left in between. Germline CDR1 SGHNT, CDR2 YYREEE (reference sequence). CDR3 loop: CASSWATGRETQYF. CDR3 nucleotides: TGTGCCAGCAGCTGGGCCACGGGGAGGGAGACCCAGTACTTC.

The chain has TRBV5-1 and TRBJ2-5, with a possible D match to TRBD1 (6 bases). The CDR3 is 15 residues long. V shed 0 bases and J shed 5 bases, with 14 bases lying between them. Germline V gene lookup returns CDR1 SGHRS and CDR2 YFSETQ. CDR3 loop: CASSLAPGQTETQYF. CDR3 DNA sequence: TGCGCCAGCAGCTTGGCCCCCGGACAGACGGAGACCCAGTACTTC.

This clonotype was counted at least ten times. The rearrangement uses TRBV9 and TRBJ2-7, with D possibly TRBD2 on 5 matching bases. Germline-derived CDR1 and CDR2 are SGDLS and YYNGEE. The CDR3 has 14 residues. V was cut by 4 bases and J by 0 bases, with 11 bases left in between. The CDR3 spells CASSPSGDSYEQYF. CDR3 sequence (DNA): TGTGCCAGCAGCCCCTCCGGGGACTCCTACGAGCAGTACTTC.

This clonotype was seen many times. The chain recombines TRBV27 with TRBJ1-6, with D perhaps matching TRBD1 (5 bases). Germline V lookup: CDR1 MNHEY, CDR2 SMNVEV (reference sequence). The V end lost 8 bases, the J end lost 6 bases, and 14 bases lay between the germline ends. CDR3 size: 14 residues. CDR3: CASGLQVLNSPLHF. In DNA form, the CDR3 reads TGTGCCAGCGGGCTACAGGTTCTTAATTCACCCCTCCACTTT.

The chain couples TRBV7-2 to TRBJ1-2; the D is unclear. Per germline, CDR1 SGHTA and CDR2 FQGNSA. V lost 5 bases, J lost 10 bases, and 14 bases lay in between. CDR3 size: 12 residues. The DNA of the CDR3 is TGTGCCAGCAGCCCCCGCTCTCAGATCTACACCTTC. Translation: CASSPRSQIYTF.